The source of this T cell receptor beta chain is a study of T cells in Graves' hyperthyroidism and ophthalmopathy. It was RNA transcripts that yielded the amplified TCR beta CDR3 regions. The TCR CDR3 was amplified in a first-round RT-PCR using the HTBI primer set. TCRdb processed the multiplex PCR reads anew with MiXCR; each CDR3 protein has one entry. The repertoire holds 550,000 to 700,000 distinct CDR3 sequences, with roughly 14% as singletons. Active moderate-to-severe ophthalmopathy, Clinical Activity Score at least 3, NOSPECS at least 4, under 3 months' duration. Exclusion of patients followed from uncontrolled infection, other autoimmune disease, pregnancy or lactation. The PBMCs were sourced from fresh peripheral blood (more than 8.5 ml). V was cut by 0 bases and J by 5 bases, with 6 bases left in between. The CDR3 length is 13 residues. Germline V gene lookup returns CDR1 KGHDR and CDR2 SFDVKD.

The table lists this clonotype with many counts. This sequence joins TRBV24-1 and TRBJ2-5; D is unclear. The specimen sequenced was blood. The sequence was collected from a woman aged 40-49 years with Graves' ophthalmopathy. The CDR3 sequence is CATSDLLMETQYF. The CDR3 coding sequence is TGTGCCACCAGTGATTTGCTTATGGAGACCCAGTACTTC.